What follows are 10 T cell receptor beta chains derived from one specimen sequenced in a study of T cell repertoires in cytomegalovirus infection (dated by TCRdb to about 2019). These TCRs are of unknown antigen specificity. The treatment or condition label, as the study defines it: in vitro stimulation with specific CMV peptide epitopes to enrich CMV-specific T cells. Sequenced on an Illumina HiSeq 1500. Starting from the raw public reads, TCRdb applied fastp trimming at Q25, assembled clones with MiXCR and retained in-frame beta chains. Entries are consolidated by CDR3 protein sequence, retaining the most common genes and DNA. A total of about 700,000 distinct CDR3 sequences appear in this sample, around 31% of them only once. Roughly 20% of the sample is in the top ten clones. Source: cultured PBMCs, taken from culture after CMV antigen stimulation. The origin of the receptors is a human donor in good health (CMV status not recorded). Some clones in this sample may be carry-over from other donors' samples.

This clonotype has a handful of counts. This chain joins TRBV7-6 and TRBJ2-1; 16 bases map to TRBD2. This CDR3 comprises 18 residues. Losses at the gene ends were 5 bases for V and 7 bases for J; bases not matched to a gene: 11. Germline-derived CDR1 and CDR2 are SGHVS and FNYEAQ. CDR3 sequence reads: CASSPPGLAGGGGNEQFF. CDR3 nucleotides: TGTGCCAGCAGCCCCCCGGGACTAGCGGGAGGGGGGGGGAATGAGCAGTTCTTC.

This clonotype was seen more than once but under ten times. The chain combines TRBV20-1 with TRBJ2-3; TRBD2 might be the D (6 bases). Between the trimmed V and J ends, which lost 3 bases and 2 bases, there was a span of 15 bases. Germline CDR1 DFQATT, CDR2 SNEGSKA (reference sequence). The CDR3 covers 15 residues. DNA for the CDR3: TGCAGTGCTAGCGTGGTAGCGGAATACACAGATACGCAGTATTTT. Its translation is CSASVVAEYTDTQYF.

J is TRBJ2-1 and V is TRBV6-1, with TRBD2 matching 9 bases. Germline trimming cut 3 bases from V and 8 bases from J; bases unmatched to any gene: 8. The CDR3 has 15 amino acids. CDR1 MNHNS and CDR2 SASEGT come from the germline V gene. As DNA, the CDR3 is TGTGCCAGCAGTGATAGCGGGAGTAGGGGGTATGAGCAGTTCTTC. Protein: CASSDSGSRGYEQFF.

This clonotype was found a few times. This sequence joins TRBV2 and TRBJ2-3, with D unclear. The CDR3 consists of 11 residues. V lost 3 bases and J lost 6, with 4 bases in between. CDR1 and CDR2 from the germline V gene are SNHLY and FYNNEI. The CDR3 sequence is CASSDLDTQYF. The CDR3 DNA reads as TGTGCCAGCAGTGATCTGGATACGCAGTATTTT.

This clonotype has ten or more counts. The chain employs TRBV7-9 and TRBJ2-6; no definite D call. The germline V gene has CDR1 SEHNR and CDR2 FQNEAQ (reference sequence). Trimming cost V 1 base and J 2 bases, with 3 bases left between them. The CDR3 consists of 14 residues. CDR3 region: CASSLVTGANVLTF. In nucleotides, the CDR3 is TGTGCCAGCAGCTTAGTTACTGGGGCCAACGTCCTGACTTTC.

This clonotype has a handful of counts. V usage is TRBV6-1 and J usage is TRBJ2-2; no reliable D call. V dropped 1 base and J dropped 6 bases, with 12 bases sitting between them. This CDR3 contains 15 residues. Germline CDR1 MNHNS, CDR2 SASEGT. The CDR3 sequence: CASSEGIYNSGELFF. The CDR3 DNA reads TGTGCCAGCAGTGAAGGGATATACAATTCCGGGGAGCTGTTTTTT.

The genes are TRBV18 and TRBJ1-1; D is undetermined. Germline V CDR1 and CDR2: KGHSH, LQKENI. The CDR3 runs 13 residues. V lost 6 bases and J 1 base, leaving 9 bases between the germline ends. DNA of the CDR3: TGTGCCAGCTCTCCGATGGGGAACACTGAAGCTTTCTTT. Its protein is CASSPMGNTEAFF.

The rearrangement links TRBV6-2 or TRBV6-3 to TRBJ2-1; maybe TRBD2 (6 bases). Trimming pared 2 bases from V and 7 bases from J, leaving 21 bases between. CDR1 and CDR2 (germline): MNHEY, SVGEGT. The CDR3 is made up of 17 amino acids. The CDR3 loop is CASSYRVVRGEKNEQFF. In DNA, the CDR3 is TGTGCCAGCAGTTACCGGGTAGTGCGGGGCGAAAAAAATGAGCAGTTCTTC.

This clonotype has more than one count but fewer than ten. The chain joins TRBV7-2 to TRBJ2-1; D gene ambiguous. Germline assignment: CDR1 SGHTA and CDR2 FQGNSA. The germline V and J ends were trimmed by 1 base and 2 bases, with 9 bases remaining between them. This CDR3 contains 15 residues. CDR3 protein: CASSLGFPTYNEQFF. CDR3 sequence (DNA): TGTGCCAGCAGCTTAGGATTCCCAACCTACAATGAGCAGTTCTTC.

This clonotype appeared a few times. The chain couples TRBV6-1 to TRBJ1-1, with unresolved D. The length of the CDR3 is 13 residues. Deletions cut 6 bases from V and 10 bases from J, with 18 bases between. Germline V gives CDR1 MNHNS, CDR2 SASEGT. The CDR3 DNA follows: TGTGCCAGCAGGGAAATCGCGGGAAGGTCAGCTTTCTTT. This translates into CASREIAGRSAFF.